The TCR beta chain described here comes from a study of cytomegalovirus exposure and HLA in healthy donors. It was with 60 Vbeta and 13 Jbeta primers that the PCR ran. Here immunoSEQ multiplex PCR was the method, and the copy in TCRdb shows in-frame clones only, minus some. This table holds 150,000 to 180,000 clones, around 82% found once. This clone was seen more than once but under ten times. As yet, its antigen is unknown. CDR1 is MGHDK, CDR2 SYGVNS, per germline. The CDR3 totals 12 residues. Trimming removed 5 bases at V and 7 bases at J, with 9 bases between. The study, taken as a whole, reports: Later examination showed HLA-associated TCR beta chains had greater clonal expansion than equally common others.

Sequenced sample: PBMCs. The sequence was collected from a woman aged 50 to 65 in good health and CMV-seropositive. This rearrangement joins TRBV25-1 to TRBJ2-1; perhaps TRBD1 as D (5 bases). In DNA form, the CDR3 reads TGTGCCAGCAGTTTCAGGGTAAATGAGCAGTTCTTC. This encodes CASSFRVNEQFF. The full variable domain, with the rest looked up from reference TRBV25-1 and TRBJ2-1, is EADIYQTPRYLVIGTGKKITLECSQTMGHDKMYWYQQDPGMELHLIHYSYGVNSTEKGDLSSESTVSRIRTEHFPLTLESARPSHTSQYLCASSFRVNEQFFGPGTRLTVL.